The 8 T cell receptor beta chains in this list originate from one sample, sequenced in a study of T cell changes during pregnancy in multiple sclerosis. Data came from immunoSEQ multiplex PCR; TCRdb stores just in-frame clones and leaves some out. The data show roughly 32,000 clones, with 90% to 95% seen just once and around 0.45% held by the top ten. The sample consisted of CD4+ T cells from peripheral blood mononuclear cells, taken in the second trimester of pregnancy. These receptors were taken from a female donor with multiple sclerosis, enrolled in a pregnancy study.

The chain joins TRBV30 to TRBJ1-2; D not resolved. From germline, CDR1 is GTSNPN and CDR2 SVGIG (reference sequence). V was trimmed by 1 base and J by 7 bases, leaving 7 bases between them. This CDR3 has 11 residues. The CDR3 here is CAWSAGSGYTF. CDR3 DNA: TGTGCCTGGAGTGCGGGATCTGGCTACACCTTC.

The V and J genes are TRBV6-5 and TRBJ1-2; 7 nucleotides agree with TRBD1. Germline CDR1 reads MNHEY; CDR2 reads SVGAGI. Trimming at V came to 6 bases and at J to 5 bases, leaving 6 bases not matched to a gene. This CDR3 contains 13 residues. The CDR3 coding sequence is TGTGCCAGCAGCCCGACAGGGCTATATGGCTACACCTTC. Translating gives CASSPTGLYGYTF.

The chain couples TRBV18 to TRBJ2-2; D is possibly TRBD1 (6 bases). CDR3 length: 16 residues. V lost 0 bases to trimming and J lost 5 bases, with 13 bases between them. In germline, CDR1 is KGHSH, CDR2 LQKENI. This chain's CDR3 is CASSPPQGKRTGELFF. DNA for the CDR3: TGTGCCAGCTCACCACCGCAGGGGAAGAGGACCGGGGAGCTGTTTTTT.

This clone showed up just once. CDR3 sequence: CASRPDRGEGVFYGYTF. The CDR3, as DNA: TGTGCCAGCAGGCCCGACAGGGGAGAGGGGGTATTCTATGGCTACACCTTC. The chain joins TRBV6-4 to TRBJ1-2; the match to TRBD1 covers 8 bases. Per the germline V gene, CDR1 is MRHNA and CDR2 is SNTAGT. J lost 4 bases, V lost 6 bases, and 16 bases had no gene match. The CDR3 sequence is 17 residues long.

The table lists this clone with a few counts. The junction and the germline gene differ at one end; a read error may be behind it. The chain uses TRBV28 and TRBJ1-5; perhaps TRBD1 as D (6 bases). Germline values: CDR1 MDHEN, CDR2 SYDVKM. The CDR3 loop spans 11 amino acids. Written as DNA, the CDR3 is TGTGCCAGCAGTTTATGGGCCGGACAGTTTTTT. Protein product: CASSLWAGQFF. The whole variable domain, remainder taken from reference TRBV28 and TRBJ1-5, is DVKVTQSSRYLVKRTGEKVFLECVQDMDHENMFWYRQDPGLGLRLIYFSYDVKMKEKGDIPEGYSVSREKKERFSLILESASTNQTSMYLCASSLWAGQFFGDGTRLSIL.

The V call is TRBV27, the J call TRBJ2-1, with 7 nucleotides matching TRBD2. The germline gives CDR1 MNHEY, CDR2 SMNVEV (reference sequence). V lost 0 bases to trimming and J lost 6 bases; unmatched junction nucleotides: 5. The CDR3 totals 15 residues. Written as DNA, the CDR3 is TGTGCCAGCAGTTTATCGACTAGCCTCCGCAATGAGCAGTTCTTC. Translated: CASSLSTSLRNEQFF.

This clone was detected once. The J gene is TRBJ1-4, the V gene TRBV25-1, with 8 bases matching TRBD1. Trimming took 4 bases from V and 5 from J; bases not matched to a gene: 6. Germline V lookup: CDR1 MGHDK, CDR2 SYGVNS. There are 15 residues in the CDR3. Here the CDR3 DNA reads TGTGCCAGCAGTGCCAGGACAGGGTCAAATGAAAAACTGTTTTTT. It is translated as CASSARTGSNEKLFF. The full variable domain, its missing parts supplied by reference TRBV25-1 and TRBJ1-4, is EADIYQTPRYLVIGTGKKITLECSQTMGHDKMYWYQQDPGMELHLIHYSYGVNSTEKGDLSSESTVSRIRTEHFPLTLESARPSHTSQYLCASSARTGSNEKLFFGSGTQLSVL.

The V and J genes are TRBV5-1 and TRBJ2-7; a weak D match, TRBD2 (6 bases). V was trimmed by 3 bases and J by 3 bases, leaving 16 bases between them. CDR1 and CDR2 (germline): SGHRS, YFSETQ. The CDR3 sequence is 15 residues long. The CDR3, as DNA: TGCGCCAGCAGCTCGGGGGATCTTGAGGGCTACGAGCAGTACTTC. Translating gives CASSSGDLEGYEQYF.